A selection of T cell receptor beta chains follows, all from one sample in a study of blood T cell repertoires in COVID-19. The repertoire was sequenced with immunoSEQ multiplex PCR; TCRdb's copy has only in-frame clones and lacks some. The sample lists over 200,000 clones, approximately 84% occurring once. Sequenced sample: peripheral blood. Every receptor here comes from a woman over 75 with COVID-19, enrolled during active disease. Each CDR3 is given with its conserved first and last residue. A D gene is named only where the DNA matches it firmly. Clone sizes are given selectively: once, few, many, or a class where the clone is expanded.

J gene,CDR3 length,V gene,D gene,clone size,CDR3 DNA,CDR3 protein
TRBJ2-1,16,TRBV19,TRBD2,few,TGTGCCAGTAGTTTCCTCATGACTAGCGGGGGTTATGAGCAGTTCTTC,CASSFLMTSGGYEQFF
TRBJ2-7,14,TRBV11-2,NA,NA,TGTGCCAGCAGCTTAGGGCCCAACTCCTACGAGCAGTACTTC,CASSLGPNSYEQYF
TRBJ1-1,16,TRBV18,TRBD1,NA,TGTGCCAGCTCAATGCAGGGGGCAACTTTGAACACTGAAGCTTTCTTT,CASSMQGATLNTEAFF
TRBJ1-3,14,TRBV18,TRBD1,NA,TGTGCCAGCTCACAGACAGGGAGCGGAAACACCATATATTTT,CASSQTGSGNTIYF
TRBJ1-1,15,TRBV4-1,TRBD1,NA,TGCGCCAGCAGCCGCCTACAGGGGTTGAACACTGAAGCTTTCTTT,CASSRLQGLNTEAFF
TRBJ2-5,14,TRBV6-5,TRBD1,once,TGTGCCAGCAGTTTGGACAGGGAAGGGGGGACCCAGTACTTC,CASSLDREGGTQYF
TRBJ1-5,18,TRBV19,TRBD1,few,TGTGCCAGTAGTATAGACCCGGGACAGGGGGGAGAAAATCAGCCCCAGCATTTT,CASSIDPGQGGENQPQHF
TRBJ1-2,15,TRBV9,TRBD1,NA,TGTGCCAGCACAAAACGGGACAGTCCCTACTATGGCTACACCTTC,CASTKRDSPYYGYTF
TRBJ2-3,15,TRBV6-2/TRBV6-3,TRBD2,NA,TGTGCCAGCAGCCCGGGACTACCTCACACAGATACGCAGTATTTT,CASSPGLPHTDTQYF
TRBJ1-5,16,TRBV2,NA,NA,TGTGCCAGCAGTTTGAAGGGCCAGGGGAGCAATCAGCCCCAGCATTTT,CASSLKGQGSNQPQHF
TRBJ1-6,12,TRBV2,NA,few,TGTGCCAGCAGTGAACAGGTTTCACCCCTCCACTTT,CASSEQVSPLHF
TRBJ1-2,16,TRBV15,TRBD1,few,TGTGCCACCAGCACCGCGGACAGGGGTTCGAACTATGGCTACACCTTC,CATSTADRGSNYGYTF
TRBJ1-2,16,TRBV6-5,TRBD1,NA,TGTGCCAGCAGTTCCCTCTACAGGGGCCGTCTTTATGGCTACACCTTC,CASSSLYRGRLYGYTF
TRBJ2-5,15,TRBV6-5,TRBD1,NA,TGTGCCAGCACCCCGTCGACAGGGCTTCAAGAGACCCAGTACTTC,CASTPSTGLQETQYF
TRBJ2-2,12,TRBV5-4,NA,NA,TGTGCCAGCAGCTTGTCGGCCGGGGAGCTGTTTTTT,CASSLSAGELFF
TRBJ1-3,15,TRBV6-5,NA,NA,TGTGCCAGCAGTTACCGGGACAAGAGTAGAAACACCATATATTTT,CASSYRDKSRNTIYF
TRBJ2-5,14,TRBV7-3,TRBD1,NA,TGTGCCAGCAGCCGGACAGGACAGGGAGAGACCCAGTACTTC,CASSRTGQGETQYF
TRBJ1-2,14,TRBV5-4,NA,NA,TGTGCCAGCAGCCCCGGAGGAGCTAACTATGGCTACACCTTC,CASSPGGANYGYTF
TRBJ2-1,11,TRBV20-1,NA,NA,TGCAGCGCAGGATCCTACAATGAGCAGTTCTTC,CSAGSYNEQFF
TRBJ2-2,15,TRBV27,NA,NA,TGTGCCAGCAGTTTACACAGGGCTCTTACCGGGGAGCTGTTTTTT,CASSLHRALTGELFF
TRBJ2-2,13,TRBV5-1,TRBD1,NA,TGCGCCTCCGGACAGGAAAACACCGGGGAGCTGTTTTTT,CASGQENTGELFF
TRBJ1-1,10,TRBV3-1/TRBV3-2,NA,NA,TGTGCCAGCGGCGGCCCTGAAGCTTTCTTT,CASGGPEAFF
TRBJ1-1,13,TRBV11-2,NA,NA,TGTGCCAGCACTCCCTTAATGAACACTGAAGCTTTCTTT,CASTPLMNTEAFF
TRBJ2-3,15,TRBV9,TRBD1,NA,TGTGCCAGCAGCCCCTCGAGGGGGCCCCCAGATACGCAGTATTTT,CASSPSRGPPDTQYF
TRBJ2-3,16,TRBV27,TRBD2,NA,TGTGCCAGCAGTTTCCTAGCTAGCGGGAGCACAGATACGCAGTATTTT,CASSFLASGSTDTQYF
TRBJ1-4,14,TRBV28,NA,few,TGTGCCAGCAGTCCCTTGGCAGGGGCCGAAAAACTGTTTTTT,CASSPLAGAEKLFF
TRBJ1-2,12,TRBV6-5,NA,NA,TGTGCCAGCAGTCTTCGCCCGGGTGGCTACACCTTC,CASSLRPGGYTF
TRBJ2-1,14,TRBV5-4,NA,many,TGTGCCAGTGCCCGTGAGGCAGCCGGGGATGAGCAGTTCTTC,CASAREAAGDEQFF
TRBJ1-2,15,TRBV18,TRBD1,NA,TGTGCCAGCTCCCCTTCAGGGGACAGGAACTATGGCTACACCTTC,CASSPSGDRNYGYTF
TRBJ1-6,18,TRBV5-1,TRBD1,few,TGCGCCAGCAGCTTTTCGATGGGGGACAGTGTGTATAATTCACCCCTCCACTTT,CASSFSMGDSVYNSPLHF
TRBJ1-4,12,TRBV12-3/TRBV12-4,NA,NA,TGTGCCAGCAGTCCCGCAGGGGAAAAACTGTTTTTT,CASSPAGEKLFF
TRBJ1-1,13,TRBV18,NA,NA,TGTGCCAGCTCACCGTCCTACAGGCAGGAAGCTTTCTTT,CASSPSYRQEAFF
TRBJ1-1,15,TRBV7-9,NA,NA,TGTGCCAGCAACGTTCAGGGGTTCATGAACACTGAAGCTTTCTTT,CASNVQGFMNTEAFF
TRBJ2-3,16,TRBV7-3,NA,NA,TGTGCCAGCAGCTCCTCTGGAGGTCGGGGGACAGATACGCAGTATTTT,CASSSSGGRGTDTQYF
TRBJ1-5,15,TRBV27,TRBD1,NA,TGTGCCAGCAGTTTTGTGGGACAGGGAACGCAGCCCCAGCATTTT,CASSFVGQGTQPQHF